The rows below give T cell receptor beta chains drawn from one sample of a study of OX40 agonist ivuxolimab in advanced cancers. Only in-frame clones appear in the TCRdb table, and some are missing; sequencing was by immunoSEQ multiplex PCR. This sample carries about 25,000 clones, 80% to 90% of them seen once, and the ten largest clones take approximately 42%. The starting material was CD4+ or CD8+ T cells sorted from blood, obtained in a trial of the OX40 agonist ivuxolimab. These receptor sequences come from an adult with an advanced solid tumor such as melanoma, head and neck, liver or kidney cancer. CDR3s include the opening cysteine and the closing phenylalanine or tryptophan. The order of the fields is D gene, clone size, V gene, J gene, CDR3 protein, CDR3 DNA. A D gene is named only where the DNA matches it firmly. Only part of the rows carry a size: once, few, many, or a class if the clone is expanded.

>TRBD1|-|TRBV27|TRBJ2-7
CASSFGTGTYEQYF
TGTGCCAGCAGTTTCGGGACAGGGACCTACGAGCAGTACTTC
>TRBD1|-|TRBV7-2|TRBJ2-4
CASSSTGSSIQYF
TGTGCCAGCAGCTCGACAGGGTCTAGCATTCAGTACTTC
>-|-|TRBV7-8|TRBJ2-7
CASSLANENYEQYF
TGTGCCAGCAGCTTAGCGAACGAAAACTACGAGCAGTATTTC
>-|-|TRBV19|TRBJ2-7
CASSMKGAEAGATYEQYF
TGTGCCAGTAGTATGAAGGGGGCAGAAGCGGGAGCGACCTACGAGCAGTACTTC
>-|medium-sized|TRBV19|TRBJ1-5
CASTFGGNQPQHF
TGTGCCAGTACATTCGGGGGCAATCAGCCCCAGCATTTT
>-|-|TRBV11-3|TRBJ2-7
CASSAASNAYEQYF
TGTGCCAGCAGCGCAGCCAGCAACGCCTACGAGCAGTACTTC
>-|-|TRBV7-6|TRBJ2-3
CASSQETFSTDTQYF
TGTGCCAGCAGCCAGGAGACCTTTAGCACAGATACGCAGTATTTT
>-|-|TRBV21-1|TRBJ2-7
CASSKGLGQVPYEQYF
TGTGCCAGCAGCAAAGGTCTTGGACAGGTTCCCTACGAGCAGTACTTC
>-|-|TRBV6-5|TRBJ1-1
CASSSGTAIEAFF
TGTGCCAGCAGTTCCGGGACGGCAATTGAAGCTTTCTTT
>-|-|TRBV21-1|TRBJ2-3
CASSKVRSGQLGLDTQYF
TGTGCCAGCAGCAAAGTAAGGTCGGGACAGTTAGGGCTAGATACGCAGTATTTT
>TRBD2|large|TRBV19|TRBJ2-3
CASSITSGPLDTQYF
TGTGCCAGTAGTATAACTAGCGGGCCGCTAGATACGCAGTATTTT
>TRBD2|-|TRBV27|TRBJ2-2
CASSSGLAGTTGELFF
TGTGCCAGCAGTTCGGGACTAGCGGGAACAACCGGGGAGCTGTTTTTT
>-|-|TRBV6-5|TRBJ2-7
CASSYSTGYEQYF
TGTGCCAGCAGTTACTCTACGGGCTACGAGCAGTACTTC